The text below deals with one T cell receptor (beta chain). The data originate from a study of blood T cells in healthy people across ages. The use of a sample-barcoded 5' primer and a J-beta primer mix characterized a second PCR of about 6 to 11 cycles. Tags on each cDNA molecule came from a template-switch adaptor with 12 random nucleotides. One entry per CDR3 protein results from TCRdb running MiXCR on the 5' RACE reads. The sample holds around 820,000 distinct CDR3 sequences, approximately 25% seen once. The CDR3 loop spans 11 amino acids. Germline assignment: CDR1 SQVTM and CDR2 ANQGSEA. This same sample was also taken into another study, of T cells of mothers and their children. That work contributes: A second PCR was performed with the M1S primer. This primer added sample barcodes and 2-4 random nucleotides. There were over 8 million TCR beta CDR3 reads from each mother and several million from each child.

The specimen was blood. The J gene is TRBJ2-1, the V gene TRBV29-1; D unresolved. With the DNA end fitting TRBJ2-7 better, the J assignment may be wrong. The clonotype was recovered from a boy aged 10-17 years in good health. Here the CDR3 reads CSVVLDYEQYF. The CDR3 coding sequence is TGCAGCGTAGTTCTAGACTACGAGCAGTACTTC.